The 32 T cell receptor beta chains reported below all come from one sample, sequenced in a study of cytomegalovirus exposure and HLA in healthy donors. PCR used 60 Vbeta primers and 13 Jbeta primers. The method was immunoSEQ multiplex PCR; TCRdb's version includes in-frame clones alone and lacks a portion of them. The sample contains some 120,000 clones, 55% to 65% of which appear only once. The specimen sequenced was PBMCs. The receptors were sampled from a middle-aged woman in good health and CMV-seropositive.

CDR3 bases: TGTGCCAGTAGTAATGTCGGGAGAACTACGTCCGAGCAGTACTTC. This sequence encodes CASSNVGRTTSEQYF. The chain combines TRBV19 with TRBJ2-7; possible D gene TRBD2, 6 bases. The V end was cut by 4 bases, the J end by 6 bases, with 19 bases between. In germline, CDR1 is LNHDA, CDR2 SQIVND (reference sequence). This CDR3 is built from 15 residues. Based on the CDR3 plus reference TRBV19 and TRBJ2-7, the full variable domain is DGGITQSPKYLFRKEGQNVTLSCEQNLNHDAMYWYRQDPGQGLRLIYYSQIVNDFQKGDIAEGYSVSREKKESFPLTVTSAQKNPTAFYLCASSNVGRTTSEQYFGPGTRLTVT.

This clone was seen a few times. The chain employs TRBV4-1 and TRBJ2-1, with TRBD1 identical over 9 bases. Germline V gives CDR1 MGHRA, CDR2 YSYEKL. The CDR3 loop spans 16 amino acids. With 4 bases clipped from V and 5 bases from J, the junction kept 9 bases outside the gene matches. The CDR3 loop is CASSRPGTGKNNEQFF. The CDR3 DNA follows: TGCGCCAGCAGCCGCCCCGGGACAGGGAAAAACAATGAGCAGTTCTTC.

V usage is TRBV10-2 and J usage is TRBJ1-5, with 8 bases aligning to TRBD1. This CDR3 is 17 amino acids long. Germline loops: CDR1 WSHSY, CDR2 SAAADI. The ends lost 10 bases at V and 5 bases at J; junction bases unmatched: 19. CDR3 sequence (DNA): TGCGCCACCACTACAGGGGGTCTCGGTATTACGGATCAGCCCCAGCATTTT. Translated: CATTTGGLGITDQPQHF.

The chain uses TRBV28 and TRBJ1-4, with 7 bases matching TRBD1. The germline V gene has CDR1 MDHEN and CDR2 SYDVKM. The CDR3 has 17 residues. Germline trimming cut 7 bases from V and 4 bases from J; bases unmatched to any gene: 15. The CDR3 reads CASTSRGRGSFNEKLFF. The CDR3 DNA reads as TGTGCCAGCACCTCGCGGGGCAGGGGGTCGTTTAATGAAAAACTGTTTTTT.

The chain combines TRBV7-8 with TRBJ2-2, with 8 positions matching TRBD1. Germline assignment: CDR1 SGHVS and CDR2 FQNEAQ. The CDR3 covers 15 residues. The junction had 9 bases not matched to a gene; V was cut back by 5 bases and J by 7 bases. The CDR3 loop is CASSLRDRLVGELFF. As DNA, the CDR3 is TGTGCCAGCAGCCTCCGGGACAGGTTGGTCGGGGAGCTGTTTTTT.

The chain is built from TRBV2 and TRBJ2-3; the D gene is possibly TRBD2 (5 bases). The germline V gene has CDR1 SNHLY and CDR2 FYNNEI. The CDR3 loop spans 13 amino acids. V lost 5 bases, J lost 3 bases, and 9 bases lay in between. DNA of the CDR3: TGTGCCAGCAGTAGGACTGGGACAGATACGCAGTATTTT. Its translation: CASSRTGTDTQYF.

The gene calls are TRBV6-4 and TRBJ2-1; TRBD1 is a possible D gene (5 bases). The V end was cut by 2 bases, the J end by 5 bases, with 16 bases between. CDR3 length: 16 amino acids. Germline-derived CDR1 and CDR2 are MRHNA and SNTAGT. The CDR3 loop reads CASSDPAGLVNNEQFF. The CDR3 DNA sequence: TGTGCCAGCAGTGACCCGGCAGGGCTAGTCAACAATGAGCAGTTCTTC.

The chain links TRBV5-1 to TRBJ1-3; maybe TRBD1 (5 bases). V was cut by 1 base and J by 2 bases, with 7 bases left in between. CDR3 length: 14 residues. Germline CDR1 reads SGHRS; CDR2 reads YFSETQ. The DNA of the CDR3 is TGCGCCAGCAGCTTGTTGGGGCCTGGAAACACCATATATTTT. Encoded protein: CASSLLGPGNTIYF. The full variable domain, rest sourced from reference TRBV5-1 and TRBJ1-3, is KAGVTQTPRYLIKTRGQQVTLSCSPISGHRSVSWYQQTPGQGLQFLFEYFSETQRNKGNFPGRFSGRQFSNSRSEMNVSTLELGDSALYLCASSLLGPGNTIYFGEGSWLTVV.

The chain couples TRBV5-1 to TRBJ2-1; 12 positions match TRBD2. Germline CDR1 SGHRS, CDR2 YFSETQ. The CDR3 length is 15 residues. V lost 0 bases, J lost 6 bases, and 1 base stayed unmatched. In DNA, the CDR3 is TGCGCCAGCAGCTTGGGGACTAGCGGGATCAATGAGCAGTTCTTC. Amino acid sequence: CASSLGTSGINEQFF.

The chain has TRBV5-1 and TRBJ2-7; TRBD1 matches at 9 bases. This CDR3 comprises 14 residues. The V segment lost 5 bases and the J segment 5 bases; nucleotides outside the gene matches: 8. The germline gives CDR1 SGHRS, CDR2 YFSETQ. CDR3 DNA sequence: TGCGCCAGCAGAATTGCCGGGACAGGGAACGAGCAGTACTTC. Translation: CASRIAGTGNEQYF.

The chain carries TRBV7-2 and TRBJ2-5; D unresolved. This CDR3 has 15 residues. The germline V and J ends were trimmed by 1 base and 5 bases, with 14 bases remaining between them. Looked up from germline, CDR1 is SGHTA and CDR2 is FQGNSA. CDR3 residues: CASSLVFVYQETQYF. The DNA for the CDR3 is TGTGCCAGCAGCTTAGTTTTCGTGTATCAGGAGACCCAGTACTTC.

The chain has TRBV19 and TRBJ2-1; D might be TRBD2 (5 bases). Germline values: CDR1 LNHDA, CDR2 SQIVND (reference sequence). Trimming pared 5 bases from V and 4 bases from J, leaving 15 bases between. This CDR3 spans 15 amino acids. The CDR3 coding sequence is TGTGCCAGTAGTGTGGACCGGGGATCATACAATGAGCAGTTCTTC. Its translation is CASSVDRGSYNEQFF.

This rearrangement joins TRBV4-3 to TRBJ2-1, with D possibly being TRBD2 (5 bases). The length of the CDR3 is 19 residues. With 0 bases removed from V and 3 bases from J, the gap between germline ends came to 21 bases. Germline values: CDR1 LGHNA, CDR2 YSLEER. The CDR3 reads CASSQEEGAMAGSYNEQFF. Here the CDR3 DNA reads TGCGCCAGCAGCCAAGAAGAAGGTGCGATGGCGGGCAGCTACAATGAGCAGTTCTTC.

This rearrangement joins TRBV15 to TRBJ2-1; 7 nucleotides agree with TRBD2. V was pared by 3 bases and J by 6 bases, with 8 bases of the junction left unmatched. The CDR3 spans 15 residues. CDR1 and CDR2 from the germline V gene are LNHNV and YYDKDF (reference sequence). The DNA for the CDR3 is TGTGCCACCAGCAGGAATGATTGGGGGGGCAATGAGCAGTTCTTC. It encodes CATSRNDWGGNEQFF. The entire variable domain, with the rest obtained from reference TRBV15 and TRBJ2-1, is as follows: DAMVIQNPRYQVTQFGKPVTLSCSQTLNHNVMYWYQQKSSQAPKLLFHYYDKDFNNEADTPDNFQSRRPNTSFCFLDIRSPGLGDTAMYLCATSRNDWGGNEQFFGPGTRLTVL.

The J gene is TRBJ1-2, the V gene TRBV18, with 9 bases lining up with TRBD1. The CDR3 spans 19 residues. V shed 3 bases, J shed 3 bases, and the junction held 17 bases outside the gene matches. CDR1 and CDR2 from the germline V gene are KGHSH and LQKENI. CDR3 in amino acids: CASSPLSTGGGMGHYGYTF. In nucleotides, the CDR3 is TGTGCCAGCTCACCCCTAAGTACAGGGGGCGGAATGGGGCACTATGGCTACACCTTC. The full variable domain, its missing parts supplied by reference TRBV18 and TRBJ1-2, is NAGVMQNPRHLVRRRGQEARLRCSPMKGHSHVYWYRQLPEEGLKFMVYLQKENIIDESGMPKERFSAEFPKEGPSILRIQQVVRGDSAAYFCASSPLSTGGGMGHYGYTFGSGTRLTVV.

The chain carries TRBV6-5 and TRBJ2-7, with a weak D call TRBD1 (6 bases). The CDR3 spans 12 residues. V was clipped by 6 bases and J by 3 bases, with 9 bases between them. Germline V gene data show CDR1 as MNHEY and CDR2 as SVGAGI. CDR3 DNA sequence: TGTGCCAGCAGCTTGGACAGCTACGAGCAGTACTTC. It codes for CASSLDSYEQYF.

This clone was observed a single time. The chain uses TRBV7-2 and TRBJ2-2; TRBD2 matches 10 bases. Per germline, CDR1 SGHTA and CDR2 FQGNSA. The CDR3 consists of 15 residues. After removal of 4 bases from V and 4 bases from J, the junction contained 3 bases not matched to a gene. The CDR3 region is CASSSSGRGTGELFF. The CDR3 nucleotides read TGTGCCAGCAGCTCAAGCGGGAGGGGCACCGGGGAGCTGTTTTTT.

The J gene is TRBJ2-3, the V gene TRBV27; 8 nucleotides align to TRBD2. Germline V lookup: CDR1 MNHEY, CDR2 SMNVEV (reference sequence). There are 16 residues in the CDR3. The V segment lost 5 bases and the J segment 2 bases; nucleotides outside the gene matches: 9. The CDR3 DNA is TGTGCCAGCAGTCCCAAACTAGCGGACATCACAGATACGCAGTATTTT. It encodes CASSPKLADITDTQYF.

The CDR3 DNA reads as TGTGCCAGTAGTAGCGGACAGTACAATGAGCAGTTCTTC. It yields the protein CASSSGQYNEQFF. The chain couples TRBV19 to TRBJ2-1, with a possible D match to TRBD1 (6 bases). CDR3 length: 13 residues. V was shortened by 4 bases and J by 4 bases, with 8 bases between the two germline ends. The germline V gene has CDR1 LNHDA and CDR2 SQIVND (reference sequence).

The V and J genes are TRBV27 and TRBJ2-7; D remains unclear. This CDR3 spans 13 amino acids. V was cut by 2 bases and J by 3 bases, with 8 bases left in between. The germline gives CDR1 MNHEY, CDR2 SMNVEV (reference sequence). As DNA, the CDR3 is TGTGCCAGCAGTTTAGGGCGAGACTACGAGCAGTACTTC. Its translation: CASSLGRDYEQYF.

The chain employs TRBV19 and TRBJ1-1; tentative D call: TRBD1 (6 bases). V was trimmed by 2 bases and J by 7 bases, leaving 17 bases between them. CDR1 is LNHDA and CDR2 is SQIVND in the germline V gene (reference sequence). There are 15 residues in the CDR3. CDR3 sequence reads: CASSIRAGAFLEAFF. As DNA, the CDR3 is TGTGCCAGTAGTATAAGGGCAGGGGCGTTCCTTGAAGCTTTCTTT.

In its sample, this clone was seen a few times. The rearrangement uses TRBV4-1 and TRBJ2-1; D is possibly TRBD2 (6 bases). The CDR3 runs to 16 residues. Germline CDR1 reads MGHRA; CDR2 reads YSYEKL. V lost 1 base and J lost 4, with 14 bases in between. In nucleotides, the CDR3 is TGCGCCAGCAGCCAAGTTCTAGCGCACGGTTACAATGAGCAGTTCTTC. Protein sequence: CASSQVLAHGYNEQFF.

This clone occurred a few times. The V gene is TRBV6-6, the J gene TRBJ1-5; a weak D match, TRBD1 (5 bases). Germline assignment: CDR1 MNHNY and CDR2 SVGAGI (reference sequence). V was shortened by 2 bases and J by 4 bases, with 9 bases between the two germline ends. The CDR3 is 14 residues long. CDR3 DNA: TGTGCCAGCAGTTACATACAGGCTAATCAGCCCCAGCATTTT. This translates into CASSYIQANQPQHF.

This clone was detected a few times. This sequence joins TRBV7-2 and TRBJ2-2, with TRBD2 as a possible D gene (7 bases). The CDR3 totals 18 residues. Germline V gene data show CDR1 as SGHTA and CDR2 as FQGNSA. V was clipped by 5 bases and J by 4 bases, with 23 bases between them. The CDR3: CASSLSPNLRGATGELFF. The CDR3 coding sequence is TGTGCCAGCAGCCTCTCACCCAACCTCCGGGGGGCCACCGGGGAGCTGTTTTTT. Supplemented by reference TRBV7-2 and TRBJ2-2, the full variable domain reads GAGVSQSPSNKVTEKGKDVELRCDPISGHTALYWYRQSLGQGLEFLIYFQGNSAPDKSGLPSDRFSAERTGGSVSTLTIQRTQQEDSAVYLCASSLSPNLRGATGELFFGEGSRLTVL.

This clone was seen more than once but under ten times. V usage is TRBV9 and J usage is TRBJ1-1, with D tentatively TRBD1 (6 bases). The germline CDR1 and CDR2 sequences are SGDLS and YYNGEE. The CDR3 consists of 15 residues. V lost 1 base and J lost 2, with 12 bases in between. The CDR3 loop reads CASSVQQGINTEAFF. Written as DNA, the CDR3 is TGTGCCAGCAGCGTACAACAGGGTATAAACACTGAAGCTTTCTTT. The full variable domain, completed using reference TRBV9 and TRBJ1-1, is DSGVTQTPKHLITATGQRVTLRCSPRSGDLSVYWYQQSLDQGLQFLIQYYNGEERAKGNILERFSAQQFPDLHSELNLSSLELGDSALYFCASSVQQGINTEAFFGQGTRLTVV.

V and J are TRBV4-3 and TRBJ2-1, with D perhaps matching TRBD2 (5 bases). CDR1 and CDR2 from the germline V gene are LGHNA and YSLEER. The CDR3 extends over 17 amino acids. Deletions cut 0 bases from V and 6 bases from J, with 18 bases between. The CDR3 DNA is TGCGCCAGCAGCCAAGATTCGCGGGCGCTGGTTGGCAATGAGCAGTTCTTC. It translates to CASSQDSRALVGNEQFF.

The chain joins TRBV7-8 to TRBJ2-7; 8 nucleotides agree with TRBD2. After removal of 2 bases from V and 6 bases from J, the junction contained 18 bases not matched to a gene. The CDR3 runs to 18 residues. Germline CDR1 reads SGHVS; CDR2 reads FQNEAQ. CDR3 bases: TGTGCCAGCAGCTTATGGCGGGCTTTGGGGACTAGTCCATTCGAGCAGTACTTC. Amino acids: CASSLWRALGTSPFEQYF. The variable domain in full, with the rest retrieved from reference TRBV7-8 and TRBJ2-7, is GAGVSQSPRYKVAKRGQDVALRCDPISGHVSLFWYQQALGQGPEFLTYFQNEAQLDKSGLPSDRFFAERPEGSVSTLKIQRTQQEDSAVYLCASSLWRALGTSPFEQYFGPGTRLTVT.

This sequence joins TRBV27 and TRBJ1-1, with a tentative D call TRBD1 (6 bases). Trimming left V 11 bases short and J 4 bases short, with 20 bases between. Germline-derived CDR1 and CDR2 are MNHEY and SMNVEV (reference sequence). There are 14 residues in the CDR3. DNA of the CDR3: TGTGCCTACACATCGGGGGGGCAGGGCACTGAAGCTTTCTTT. It is translated as CAYTSGGQGTEAFF.

The chain recombines TRBV27 with TRBJ1-2, with 7 bases identical to TRBD1. This CDR3 comprises 15 residues. V gave up 11 bases and J gave up 8 bases; unmatched junction bases: 20. Germline V lookup: CDR1 MNHEY, CDR2 SMNVEV (reference sequence). CDR3: CARKGAAVGLGGYTF. The CDR3 bases are TGTGCCCGAAAGGGGGCTGCCGTGGGGCTGGGCGGCTACACCTTC.

V and J are TRBV4-2 and TRBJ2-7; D call uncertain. Per the germline V gene, CDR1 is LGHNA and CDR2 is YNFKEQ. Trimming stripped 0 bases from V and 6 bases from J, with 12 bases between. CDR3 length equals 14 residues. The DNA of the CDR3 is TGTGCCAGCAGCCAAGATCTTCACGGTGGCGAGCAGTACTTC. Translated: CASSQDLHGGEQYF.

The table lists this clone with a few counts. The gene calls are TRBV19 and TRBJ2-1, with a weak D call TRBD2 (5 bases). Looked up from germline, CDR1 is LNHDA and CDR2 is SQIVND (reference sequence). Trimming removed 7 bases from V and 2 bases from J, with 15 bases in between. This CDR3 is 15 amino acids long. The CDR3 protein is CASIARSGTYNEQFF. As DNA, the CDR3 is TGTGCCAGTATAGCCAGGAGCGGAACCTACAATGAGCAGTTCTTC.

This clone has a handful of counts. This sequence joins TRBV6-1 and TRBJ2-7; 11 bases map to TRBD2. Germline V CDR1 and CDR2: MNHNS, SASEGT. The J segment lost 0 bases and the V segment lost 3 bases, leaving 16 bases of the junction unmatched. The CDR3 is 20 amino acids. CDR3 sequence (DNA): TGTGCCAGCAGTGATGAGTCCCCAGGGACTAGCGGTTGGAGCTCCTACGAGCAGTACTTC. Translating gives CASSDESPGTSGWSSYEQYF.